These 14 T cell receptor beta chains were sequenced from one sample in a study of blood T cells in healthy people across ages. PCR was performed a second time for about 7 to 11 cycles using a sample-barcoded 5' primer and a J-beta primer mix. TCRdb called the 5' RACE reads again in MiXCR, with one record for every CDR3 protein. The repertoire holds roughly 560,000 distinct CDR3 sequences, with 24% as singletons. These sequences were also reported in another study, on T cells of mothers and their children.

Material: blood. The receptor source for this set is a boy between 10 and 17 years old in good health.

This clonotype was counted a single time. The chain carries TRBV5-6 and TRBJ1-5; 10 bases are a match to TRBD1. CDR3 length: 15 amino acids. In germline, CDR1 is SGHDT, CDR2 YYEEEE. Unmatched junction bases numbered 4, after V lost 2 bases and J lost 5 bases. CDR3 sequence: CASSFGGQGYQPQHF. The CDR3 bases are TGTGCCAGCAGCTTTGGGGGACAGGGGTATCAGCCCCAGCATTTT.

There are many counts of this clonotype. V and J are TRBV20-1 and TRBJ2-3, with TRBD2 matching over 7 bases. The CDR3 sequence is 16 residues long. Trimming at V came to 0 bases and at J to 4 bases, leaving 10 bases not matched to a gene. Germline V lookup: CDR1 DFQATT, CDR2 SNEGSKA (reference sequence). The CDR3: CSARDTAGAVADTQYF. CDR3 in DNA: TGCAGTGCTAGAGATACGGCGGGAGCGGTGGCAGATACGCAGTATTTT.

V usage is TRBV6-6 and J usage is TRBJ2-7, with TRBD1 identical over 7 bases. The germline CDR1 and CDR2 sequences are MNHNY and SVGAGI (reference sequence). The CDR3 length is 14 residues. The J segment lost 5 bases and the V segment lost 1 base, leaving 5 bases of the junction unmatched. CDR3 bases: TGTGCCAGCAGTTACTTGACAGGGAGCCACGAGCAGTACTTC. Translation gives CASSYLTGSHEQYF.

This clonotype was counted only a few times. The chain uses TRBV7-2 and TRBJ2-1; D gene unclear. V was shortened by 4 bases and J by 8 bases, with 6 bases between the two germline ends. Germline CDR1 and CDR2: SGHTA and FQGNSA. The CDR3 contains 11 residues. CDR3 loop: CASSYHDEQFF. CDR3 DNA sequence: TGTGCCAGCAGCTACCACGATGAGCAGTTCTTC.

This clonotype was detected only a few times. A read error may produce the germline difference seen at one junction end. The genes are TRBV20-1 and TRBJ2-4, with unresolved D. The CDR3 is made up of 13 amino acids. Germline values: CDR1 DFQATT, CDR2 SNEGSKA (reference sequence). CDR3 residues: CSANPVGKNFQYF. The CDR3 nucleotides read TGCAGTGCCAACCCCGTGGGAAAAAACTTTCAGTACTTC.

This chain uses TRBV28 with TRBJ2-7; D remains ambiguous. The CDR3 extends over 14 amino acids. V lost 7 bases, J lost 0 bases, and 13 bases lay in between. Germline CDR1 is MDHEN and CDR2 is SYDVKM. The CDR3 spells CASTPRWVSYEQYF. The CDR3 nucleotides read TGTGCCAGCACCCCCCGGTGGGTCTCCTACGAGCAGTACTTC. Using reference TRBV28 and TRBJ2-7 for the parts outside the CDR3, the full variable domain is DVKVTQSSRYLVKRTGEKVFLECVQDMDHENMFWYRQDPGLGLRLIYFSYDVKMKEKGDIPEGYSVSREKKERFSLILESASTNQTSMYLCASTPRWVSYEQYFGPGTRLTVT.

This clonotype was seen a handful of times. This chain joins TRBV23-1 and TRBJ2-7, with 9 bases lining up with TRBD1. TRBV23-1 is assigned to the ORF class and has an uncertain function. This CDR3 spans 14 amino acids. Trimming removed 8 bases from V and 4 bases from J; junction bases left unmatched: 9. The CDR3 nucleotides read TGCGCCAGCGTCGGGACAGGGCTTGTTTACGAGCAGTACTTC. Its protein is CASVGTGLVYEQYF.

The genes are TRBV28 and TRBJ1-4; TRBD1 is a possible D gene (6 bases). The CDR3 spans 15 residues. In germline, CDR1 is MDHEN, CDR2 SYDVKM. The V gene lost 7 bases and the J gene lost 8 bases, with 20 bases spanning the gap. Here the CDR3 DNA reads TGTGCCAGCAACCTACTGGGGGGCGTTATGGAAAAACTGTTTTTT. Translation: CASNLLGGVMEKLFF. Complete variable domain (other parts from reference TRBV28 and TRBJ1-4): DVKVTQSSRYLVKRTGEKVFLECVQDMDHENMFWYRQDPGLGLRLIYFSYDVKMKEKGDIPEGYSVSREKKERFSLILESASTNQTSMYLCASNLLGGVMEKLFFGSGTQLSVL.

In its sample, this clonotype was seen a few times. This chain joins TRBV3-1 and TRBJ1-4; D not resolved. This CDR3 spans 14 amino acids. Deletions cut 1 base from V and 7 bases from J, with 10 bases between. The germline gives CDR1 LGHDT, CDR2 YNNKEL (reference sequence). This CDR3 reads CASSQVGRIEKLFF. The CDR3 DNA reads as TGTGCCAGCAGCCAAGTCGGGCGGATTGAAAAACTGTTTTTT.

In this sample, this clonotype turned up a few times. This chain connects TRBV6-5 to TRBJ2-5; 7 bases fit TRBD1. V lost 4 bases, J lost 4 bases, and 6 bases stayed unmatched. The germline V gene encodes CDR1 MNHEY and CDR2 SVGAGI. This CDR3 contains 14 residues. CDR3 sequence (DNA): TGTGCCAGCAGTTTCGGGACAGAACGAGAGACCCAGTACTTC. As protein: CASSFGTERETQYF.

Regarding this clonotype: One junction end does not reproduce the germline sequence, and a read error may be involved. J is TRBJ1-5 and V is TRBV2; D perhaps matches TRBD1 (5 bases). The CDR3 totals 15 residues. Germline CDR1 SNHLY, CDR2 FYNNEI. CDR3: CASTQNRWSNQPQHF. The CDR3 nucleotides are TGTGCCAGCACTCAAAACAGGTGGAGCAATCAACCCCAGCATTTT.

J is TRBJ2-3 and V is TRBV3-1; D remains unclear. V shed 4 bases and J shed 6 bases, with 8 bases lying between them. This CDR3 contains 12 residues. CDR1 LGHDT and CDR2 YNNKEL come from the germline V gene (reference sequence). The CDR3 DNA sequence: TGTGCCAGCAGCCCAAACGAGGATACGCAGTATTTT. This translates into CASSPNEDTQYF.

This clonotype was seen a handful of times. V and J are TRBV24-1 and TRBJ2-5; D is uncertain. The J call may be mistaken, given a closer DNA end match to TRBJ2-1. The length of the CDR3 is 11 residues. CDR1 KGHDR and CDR2 SFDVKD come from the germline V gene. Written as DNA, the CDR3 is TGTGCCACCAGTCGTCTCGATGAGCAGTTCTTC. Protein product: CATSRLDEQFF.

This clonotype has a handful of counts. The rearrangement joins TRBV15 to TRBJ2-7; D possibly corresponds to TRBD1 (6 bases). V lost 5 bases and J lost 2, with 22 bases in between. In germline, CDR1 is LNHNV, CDR2 YYDKDF (reference sequence). The CDR3 has 17 amino acids. The CDR3 bases are TGTGCCACCAGCCCTCCGGGACACCAAATAGGGGCCTACGAGCAGTACTTC. Translation: CATSPPGHQIGAYEQYF. The full variable domain, completed using reference TRBV15 and TRBJ2-7, is DAMVIQNPRYQVTQFGKPVTLSCSQTLNHNVMYWYQQKSSQAPKLLFHYYDKDFNNEADTPDNFQSRRPNTSFCFLDIRSPGLGDTAMYLCATSPPGHQIGAYEQYFGPGTRLTVT.